In this sample, the clone carrying this T cell receptor (beta chain) turned up once. Germline V gene lookup returns CDR1 MDHEN and CDR2 SYDVKM. The CDR3 totals 16 residues. The trim removed 4 bases at V and 4 bases at J, leaving 5 bases unmatched. The sample originates from a study of blood T cells in healthy people across ages. Next came a second PCR, run for about 6 to 11 cycles, which used a sample-barcoded 5' primer along with a J-beta primer mix. TCRdb re-called the 5' RACE reads with MiXCR, one entry per CDR3 protein. The sample carries approximately 730,000 distinct CDR3 sequences, 40% to 65% recorded once.

This sequence joins TRBV28 and TRBJ2-3; 13 nucleotides line up with TRBD2. Sequencing was carried out using blood. The TCR sequence derives from a man aged 80 or over in good health. The chain's CDR3 is CASSYGLAGVSDTQYF. The CDR3 DNA is TGTGCCAGCAGTTACGGACTAGCGGGAGTTTCAGATACGCAGTATTTT.